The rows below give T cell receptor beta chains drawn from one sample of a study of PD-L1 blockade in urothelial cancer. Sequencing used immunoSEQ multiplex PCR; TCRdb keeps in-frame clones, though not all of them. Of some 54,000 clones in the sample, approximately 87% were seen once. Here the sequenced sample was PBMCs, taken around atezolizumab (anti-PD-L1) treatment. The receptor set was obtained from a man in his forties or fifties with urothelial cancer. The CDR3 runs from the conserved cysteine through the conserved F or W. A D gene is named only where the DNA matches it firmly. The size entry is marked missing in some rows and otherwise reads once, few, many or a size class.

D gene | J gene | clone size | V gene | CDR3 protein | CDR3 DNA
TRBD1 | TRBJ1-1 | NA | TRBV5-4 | CASGTGGNLLNTEAFF | TGTGCCAGCGGGACAGGGGGAAATCTTTTGAACACTGAAGCTTTCTTT
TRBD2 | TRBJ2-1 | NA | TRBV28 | CASSNSGGFYNEQFF | TGTGCCAGCAGCAATAGCGGGGGATTCTACAATGAGCAGTTCTTC
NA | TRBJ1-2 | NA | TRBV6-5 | CASRSQGRDYGYTF | TGTGCCAGCAGGAGCCAGGGCAGGGACTATGGCTACACCTTC
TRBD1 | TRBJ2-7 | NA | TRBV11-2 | CASSLERQGRSYEQYF | TGTGCCAGCAGCTTAGAAAGACAGGGAAGGTCCTACGAGCAGTACTTC
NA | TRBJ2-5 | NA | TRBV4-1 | CASSPRALPTGTNLKETQYF | TGCGCCAGCAGCCCCCGTGCGCTCCCAACAGGGACAAATCTAAAAGAGACCCAGTACTTC
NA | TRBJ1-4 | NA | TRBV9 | CASSKGGGTLEKLFF | TGTGCCAGCAGCAAGGGCGGAGGTACCTTGGAGAAACTGTTTTTT
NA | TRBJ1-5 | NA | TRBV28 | CASSLGAGLYQPQHF | TGTGCCAGCAGCCTAGGGGCAGGGTTGTATCAGCCCCAGCATTTT
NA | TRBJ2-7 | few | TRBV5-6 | CASSPPTGGENEQYF | TGTGCCAGCAGCCCGCCGACCGGGGGTGAAAACGAGCAGTACTTC
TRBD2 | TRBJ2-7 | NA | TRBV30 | CAWRGTSVLMEQYF | TGTGCCTGGAGGGGGACTAGCGTACTAATGGAGCAGTACTTC
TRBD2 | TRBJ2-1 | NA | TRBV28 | CASSQTSGRWGEQFF | TGTGCCAGCAGCCAAACTAGCGGGAGATGGGGTGAGCAGTTCTTC
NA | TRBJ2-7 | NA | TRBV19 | CASSMVAKPHEQYF | TGTGCCAGTAGTATGGTAGCGAAGCCCCACGAGCAGTACTTC
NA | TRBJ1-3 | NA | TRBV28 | CASSKKSTRPGNTIYF | TGTGCCAGCAGCAAAAAATCGACTCGTCCGGGAAACACCATATATTTT
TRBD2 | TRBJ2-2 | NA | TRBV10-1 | CASSGTRLAGMNTGELFF | TGCGCCAGCAGTGGGACTAGACTAGCGGGGATGAACACCGGGGAGCTGTTTTTT
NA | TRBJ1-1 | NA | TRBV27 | CASSLWLSTVRFLPEAFF | TGTGCCAGCAGCTTGTGGCTCTCGACAGTACGGTTCCTCCCTGAAGCTTTCTTT
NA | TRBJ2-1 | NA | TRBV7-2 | CASSLLLRVSYNEQFF | TGTGCCAGCAGCCTCCTTTTGCGGGTTTCCTACAATGAGCAGTTCTTC
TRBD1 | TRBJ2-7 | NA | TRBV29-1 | CSVGAGGTGEQYF | TGCAGCGTTGGTGCAGGGGGTACAGGGGAGCAGTACTTC
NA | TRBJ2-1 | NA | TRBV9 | CASSVGPSEMEQFF | TGTGCCAGCAGCGTAGGTCCAAGCGAAATGGAGCAGTTCTTC
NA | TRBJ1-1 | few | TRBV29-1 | CSVGVTGGNTEAFF | TGCAGCGTTGGTGTAACAGGCGGCAACACTGAAGCTTTCTTT
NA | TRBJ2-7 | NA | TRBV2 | CASSGLTGSYEQYF | TGTGCCAGCAGTGGCTTGACAGGCTCCTACGAGCAGTACTTC
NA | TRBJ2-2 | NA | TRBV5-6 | CASTLPGTRGSGELFF | TGTGCCAGCACCCTTCCCGGGACCCGGGGGTCCGGGGAGCTGTTTTTT
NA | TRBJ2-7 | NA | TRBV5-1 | CASSWGPGSYEQYF | TGCGCCAGCAGCTGGGGGCCGGGATCCTACGAGCAGTACTTC
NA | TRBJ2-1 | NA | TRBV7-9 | CASSPQRISYNEQFF | TGTGCCAGCAGCCCCCAGCGGATTTCCTACAATGAGCAGTTCTTC
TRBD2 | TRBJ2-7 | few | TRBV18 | CASSPREGLYEQYF | TGTGCCAGCTCACCGCGGGAGGGCCTCTACGAGCAGTACTTC
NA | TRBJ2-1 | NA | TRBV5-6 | CASSLAGVVSNEQFF | TGTGCCAGCAGCTTGGCCGGGGTAGTAAGCAATGAGCAGTTCTTC
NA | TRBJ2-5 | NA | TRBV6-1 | CASSVLGLETQYF | TGTGCCAGCAGTGTTCTTGGACTGGAGACCCAGTACTTC
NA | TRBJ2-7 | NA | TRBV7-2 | CASSLEGGITYEQYF | TGTGCCAGCAGCTTAGAAGGGGGAATTACCTACGAGCAGTACTTC
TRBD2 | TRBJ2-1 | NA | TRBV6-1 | CASSGGRLGYNEQFF | TGTGCCAGCAGTGGCGGGAGGCTGGGTTACAATGAGCAGTTCTTC
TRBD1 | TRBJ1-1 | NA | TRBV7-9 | CASSLGQQNTEAFF | TGTGCCAGCAGCTTGGGACAGCAGAACACTGAAGCTTTCTTT
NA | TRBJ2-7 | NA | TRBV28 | CASSLAGQSSSYEQYF | TGTGCCAGCAGTTTGGCAGGGCAGTCGAGCTCCTACGAGCAGTACTTC
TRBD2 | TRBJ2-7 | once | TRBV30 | CAWSASGRLTYEQYF | TGTGCCTGGAGTGCCAGCGGGAGGTTAACCTACGAGCAGTACTTC
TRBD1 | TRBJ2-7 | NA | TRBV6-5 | CASSYSGTGGSYEQYF | TGTGCCAGCAGTTACTCCGGGACAGGGGGTTCCTACGAGCAGTACTTC
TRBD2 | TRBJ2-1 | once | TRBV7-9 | CASSQSGSVYNEQFF | TGTGCCAGCAGCCAAAGCGGGAGTGTTTACAATGAGCAGTTCTTC
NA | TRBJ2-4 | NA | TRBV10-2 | CASSEVSQRIAKNIQYF | TGCGCCAGCAGTGAAGTTAGCCAGCGGATAGCCAAAAACATTCAGTACTTC
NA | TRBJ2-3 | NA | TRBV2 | CASSDYYTDTQYF | TGTGCCAGCAGTGACTACTACACAGATACGCAGTATTTT
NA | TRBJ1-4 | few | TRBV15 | CATSRDLGATNEKLFF | TGTGCCACCAGCAGAGATCTAGGTGCAACTAATGAAAAACTGTTTTTT
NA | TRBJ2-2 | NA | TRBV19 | CASSIDAGFNTGELFF | TGTGCCAGTAGTATAGACGCGGGGTTTAACACCGGGGAGCTGTTTTTT
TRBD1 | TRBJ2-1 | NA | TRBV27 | CASTRDRVYNEQFF | TGTGCCAGCACACGGGACAGGGTATACAATGAGCAGTTCTTC
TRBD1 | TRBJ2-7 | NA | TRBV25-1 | CASSEWDRYEQYF | TGTGCCAGCAGTGAATGGGACAGGTACGAGCAGTACTTC